These T cell receptor beta chains were read from a single sample in a study of human CD8 memory T cell subsets. TCRdb re-called the 5' RACE reads and catalogs CDR3 proteins one per entry, DNA excluded. The sample has about 6,700 distinct CDR3 sequences. Specimen: CD8+ T cells from PBMCs. The receptors come from a human donor in good health. Each CDR3 is given with its conserved first and last residue. Where a row states a size, it is once, few, many or the class of an expanded clone; other rows omit it.

>TRBJ2-7|TRBV6-6|NA
CASRPLAGEAYEQYF
>TRBJ2-1|TRBV7-2|NA
CASSLVGGDNEQFF
>TRBJ2-1|TRBV2|NA
CASSGNSGRYNEQFF
>TRBJ2-1|TRBV7-9|NA
CASSDGTSAYNEQFF
>TRBJ2-3|TRBV12-3/TRBV12-4|NA
CASSSPGQSTDTQYF
>TRBJ2-7|TRBV5-1|NA
CASSQGSEQYF
>TRBJ2-3|TRBV28|NA
CASRKQGVDTQYF
>TRBJ2-7|TRBV11-2|medium-sized
CASSLGLGEQYF
>TRBJ2-7|TRBV6-5|NA
CASSYYRTGSEQYF
>TRBJ2-7|TRBV7-8|NA
CASSPIREGIPYYEQYF
>TRBJ2-2|TRBV30|medium-sized
CAWSFTGTPTGELFF
>TRBJ2-1|TRBV5-1|NA
CASTSWDRGRDEQFF
>TRBJ2-1|TRBV7-9|NA
CASSSGGLAPYEQFF
>TRBJ2-3|TRBV5-1|medium-sized
CASSHGTVYTDTQYF
>TRBJ2-7|TRBV4-2|NA
CASSQVHTGGTYEQYF
>TRBJ1-1|TRBV28|medium-sized
CASSLILQGFMNTEAFF
>TRBJ2-2|TRBV20-1|NA
CSARNRDYFTGELFF
>TRBJ2-7|TRBV19|NA
CASSPDRVGAYEQYF
>TRBJ2-7|TRBV29-1|medium-sized
CSVELRNREYEQYF
>TRBJ2-5|TRBV12-3/TRBV12-4|NA
CASSSGQTQYF
>TRBJ2-1|TRBV9|NA
CASSVSGRVQNNEQFF
>TRBJ2-1|TRBV9|NA
CASSFLAGGLSNEQFF
>TRBJ2-1|TRBV12-3/TRBV12-4|NA
CASSPVLAGGREQFF
>TRBJ2-7|TRBV27|NA
CASSFLRGQGPIEQYF
>TRBJ2-7|TRBV10-1|NA
CASSEGQGYEQYF
>TRBJ2-3|TRBV29-1|NA
CSVESGNTDTQYF
>TRBJ2-6|TRBV4-2|NA
CASSQVTGAGANVLTF
>TRBJ2-5|TRBV14|NA
CASSPTGAETQYF
>TRBJ2-5|TRBV5-4|NA
CASSFAIQETQYF
>TRBJ2-2|TRBV5-6|NA
CASSPPTEIGELFF
>TRBJ2-4|TRBV5-1|NA
CASSLSVAKNIQYF
>TRBJ2-1|TRBV24-1|medium-sized
CATSDHILAGSYNEQFF
>TRBJ1-6|TRBV4-2|NA
CASSQGAGNSPLHF
>TRBJ1-5|TRBV6-5|NA
CASSTLAGGNQPQHF
>TRBJ2-2|TRBV20-1|NA
CSADGLAGYTGELFF
>TRBJ1-3|TRBV7-9|NA
CASSPGQANSGNTIYF
>TRBJ2-2|TRBV6-5|NA
CASSYLEGAGELFF
>TRBJ1-1|TRBV27|NA
CASSIGTGNTEAFF
>TRBJ2-7|TRBV3-1|NA
CASSQRDIHYEQYF
>TRBJ2-7|TRBV20-1|NA
CSARVEGLPSYEQYF
>TRBJ2-2|TRBV30|NA
CAWSVDNTGELFF
>TRBJ2-1|TRBV28|NA
CASSLYMMDEAGFNEQFF
>TRBJ2-5|TRBV11-3|NA
CASSPGERGQETQYF
>TRBJ2-3|TRBV6-5|NA
CASSYSISGPEGSDTQYF
>TRBJ2-4|TRBV27|NA
CASSFQGGKNIQYF
>TRBJ2-1|TRBV10-1|medium-sized
CASSELAGVLNEQFF
>TRBJ2-1|TRBV21-1|NA
CASSKVFPLGGEQFF
>TRBJ2-3|TRBV27|NA
CASSLGLAGVSDTQYF
>TRBJ1-1|TRBV2|medium-sized
CASSPSKGGTEAFF
>TRBJ2-3|TRBV2|NA
CASSVLAGAETDTQYF